The 21 T cell receptor beta chains listed next were all sequenced from one sample in a study of shared clonotypes between healthy human individuals. Sequencing was performed with immunoSEQ multiplex PCR; in TCRdb, only in-frame clones are kept and a portion is missing. This table has some 2.4 million clones, approximately 93% appearing once. Sequenced input: naive CD4+ T cells from PBMCs. Stated subset: CD45RA+ positively selected. The receptors were gathered from a man between 18 and 29 years old in good health. Some clones in this sample may be carry-over from other donors' samples.

The chain couples TRBV5-1 to TRBJ1-4; a possible D gene is TRBD1 (5 bases). Trimming cost V 1 base and J 7 bases, with 8 bases left between them. Germline CDR1 reads SGHRS; CDR2 reads YFSETQ. This CDR3 is built from 13 residues. The CDR3 protein is CASSLQGAEKLFF. Here the CDR3 DNA reads TGCGCCAGCAGCTTGCAGGGAGCTGAAAAACTGTTTTTT.

This chain joins TRBV19 and TRBJ1-2; D possibly corresponds to TRBD1 (6 bases). The CDR3 contains 17 residues. The V end was cut by 6 bases, the J end by 0 bases, with 20 bases between. The germline V gene encodes CDR1 LNHDA and CDR2 SQIVND (reference sequence). The CDR3 loop is CASRTGYRQAANYGYTF. In DNA form, the CDR3 reads TGTGCCAGTAGGACAGGATATCGACAAGCTGCTAACTATGGCTACACCTTC.

The chain has TRBV5-4 and TRBJ1-2, with D possibly TRBD1 on 5 matching bases. Germline V lookup: CDR1 SGHNT, CDR2 YYREEE (reference sequence). Trimming stripped 3 bases from V and 2 bases from J, with 14 bases between. There are 15 residues in the CDR3. As DNA, the CDR3 is TGTGCCAGCAGCTCCCGGGGAGAGGGGAACTATGGCTACACCTTC. Encoded protein: CASSSRGEGNYGYTF.

This chain links TRBV19 with TRBJ1-1; 9 nucleotides line up with TRBD1. V lost 4 bases and J lost 10; bases outside the gene matches: 7. The length of the CDR3 is 13 residues. The germline V gene encodes CDR1 LNHDA and CDR2 SQIVND (reference sequence). In DNA form, the CDR3 reads TGTGCCAGTAGTAACGGACAGGGGTTGGTAGCTTTCTTT. Amino acid sequence: CASSNGQGLVAFF.

This chain links TRBV7-8 with TRBJ2-5; the D is unclear. The V gene lost 2 bases and the J gene lost 0 bases, with 1 base spanning the gap. The CDR3 has 12 residues. Looked up from germline, CDR1 is SGHVS and CDR2 is FQNEAQ. The CDR3 region has the DNA TGTGCCAGCAGCTTATACCAAGAGACCCAGTACTTC. Translation: CASSLYQETQYF.

CDR3 DNA: TGTGCCAGCAGCTTACTCCCAGGAAACACTGAAGCTTTCTTT. Encoded protein: CASSLLPGNTEAFF. This chain joins TRBV7-3 and TRBJ1-1; no firm D call. CDR1 is SGHTA and CDR2 is FQGTGA in the germline V gene. The CDR3 is made up of 14 amino acids. V lost 2 bases and J lost 2, with 9 bases in between.

The rearrangement uses TRBV4-3 and TRBJ2-1, with unresolved D. CDR1 and CDR2 (germline): LGHNA, YSLEER. Trimming took 1 base from V and 8 from J, leaving 15 bases between them. The CDR3 totals 15 residues. The CDR3: CASSQAWAGRDEQFF. The CDR3 coding sequence is TGCGCCAGCAGCCAAGCATGGGCAGGTCGTGATGAGCAGTTCTTC.

The rearrangement links TRBV5-8 to TRBJ2-3; 12 bases align to TRBD2. CDR1 is SGHTS, CDR2 YDEGEE, per germline. The CDR3 extends over 15 amino acids. The junction had 3 bases not matched to a gene; V was cut back by 4 bases and J by 3 bases. The CDR3 sequence is CASSRLAGGTDTQYF. CDR3 DNA: TGTGCCAGCAGCCGCCTAGCGGGAGGGACAGATACGCAGTATTTT.

V and J are TRBV27 and TRBJ1-6; the D is unclear. This CDR3 is built from 14 residues. Per the germline V gene, CDR1 is MNHEY and CDR2 is SMNVEV (reference sequence). The V and J ends lost 8 bases and 7 bases respectively, with 15 bases between them. CDR3 amino acids: CASSTSFANSPLHF. The DNA for the CDR3 is TGTGCCAGCTCAACCTCCTTCGCAAATTCACCCCTCCACTTT.

The chain joins TRBV2 to TRBJ2-3; no clear D. V was shortened by 6 bases and J by 5 bases, with 6 bases between the two germline ends. Germline V gene lookup returns CDR1 SNHLY and CDR2 FYNNEI. The CDR3 length is 11 residues. CDR3 nucleotide sequence: TGTGCCAGCAGCCTTAGAGATACGCAGTATTTT. This sequence encodes CASSLRDTQYF.

The V gene is TRBV30, the J gene TRBJ2-3, with 15 nucleotides matching TRBD2. In germline, CDR1 is GTSNPN, CDR2 SVGIG (reference sequence). CDR3 length equals 16 residues. J lost 10 bases, V lost 5 bases, and 13 bases had no gene match. CDR3 DNA sequence: TGTGCCTGGGTACCGCCCGGGACTAGCGGGAGGTCGCCGCAGTATTTT. Translated: CAWVPPGTSGRSPQYF.

Concerning this clone itself: Additional DNA sequences in this sample encode the identical CDR3. V gene TRBV7-9 combines with J gene TRBJ1-4; 8 nucleotides agree with TRBD1. Germline values: CDR1 SEHNR, CDR2 FQNEAQ (reference sequence). The CDR3 has 14 amino acids. V lost 4 bases, J lost 8 bases, and 6 bases stayed unmatched. CDR3 sequence: CASSSDRGGEKLFF. For the CDR3, the DNA is TGTGCCAGCAGCTCCGACAGGGGAGGAGAAAAACTGTTTTTT. Full variable domain (missing parts from reference TRBV7-9 and TRBJ1-4): DTGVSQNPRHKITKRGQNVTFRCDPISEHNRLYWYRQTLGQGPEFLTYFQNEAQLEKSRLLSDRFSAERPKGSFSTLEIQRTEQGDSAMYLCASSSDRGGEKLFFGSGTQLSVL.

The chain joins TRBV6-1 to TRBJ2-3; the D gene could be TRBD1 or TRBD2 (7 bases each). Germline V CDR1 and CDR2: MNHNS, SASEGT. V shed 3 bases and J shed 4 bases, with 23 bases lying between them. The CDR3 has 18 amino acids. The CDR3 coding sequence is TGTGCCAGCAGTGAGTCAGGATCAGGGGGGGGCTTGCCAGATACGCAGTATTTT. Residues: CASSESGSGGGLPDTQYF.

This clone was observed a handful of times. This rearrangement joins TRBV5-1 to TRBJ1-1; TRBD1 might be the D (6 bases). This CDR3 has 13 residues. The V gene lost 4 bases and the J gene lost 6 bases, with 13 bases spanning the gap. Per germline, CDR1 SGHRS and CDR2 YFSETQ. CDR3 amino acids: CASSRTQGSEAFF. The CDR3 DNA reads as TGCGCCAGCAGCAGGACACAGGGCTCTGAAGCTTTCTTT.

The chain combines TRBV18 with TRBJ2-1; 11 bases are shared with TRBD2. With V trimmed by 2 bases and J by 8 bases, 8 bases remained unmatched. CDR1 and CDR2 from the germline V gene are KGHSH and LQKENI. The CDR3 runs to 16 residues. The CDR3 bases are TGTGCCAGCTCACCATTAGCGGGAGGGCCTCTCGATGAGCAGTTCTTC. It translates to CASSPLAGGPLDEQFF.

This chain links TRBV29-1 with TRBJ2-5; tentative D call: TRBD1 (5 bases). V lost 4 bases, J lost 5 bases, and 17 bases lay in between. This CDR3 is built from 14 residues. Germline loops: CDR1 SQVTM, CDR2 ANQGSEA. The CDR3 reads CSVAPGLIAETQYF. The CDR3 DNA follows: TGCAGCGTTGCCCCAGGGTTGATTGCCGAGACCCAGTACTTC. The variable domain in full, with the rest retrieved from reference TRBV29-1 and TRBJ2-5, is SAVISQKPSRDICQRGTSLTIQCQVDSQVTMMFWYRQQPGQSLTLIATANQGSEATYESGFVIDKFPISRPNLTFSTLTVSNMSPEDSSIYLCSVAPGLIAETQYFGPGTRLLVL.

Worth noting for this clone: The junction differs from germline at one of its ends, possibly a read error. The chain has TRBV6-1 and TRBJ2-6, with a possible D match to TRBD1 (5 bases). The CDR3 spans 14 residues. Per germline, CDR1 MNHNS and CDR2 SASEGT. CDR3 DNA sequence: TGTGCCAGCGCGTTGGATGGTGGGGCCAACGTCCCGACTTTC. Its protein is CASALDGGANVPTF.

The chain links TRBV6-6 to TRBJ2-7; 7 nucleotides align to TRBD2. This CDR3 has 12 amino acids. Germline V gene lookup returns CDR1 MNHNY and CDR2 SVGAGI (reference sequence). Trimming at V came to 2 bases and at J to 6 bases, leaving 1 base not matched to a gene. CDR3 protein: CASSYGRGEQYF. The CDR3 DNA is TGTGCCAGCAGTTACGGGAGGGGCGAGCAGTACTTC.

The V call is TRBV7-3, the J call TRBJ2-2; D remains unclear. The CDR3 runs to 13 residues. Trimming stripped 7 bases from V and 2 bases from J, with 8 bases between. Germline CDR1 and CDR2: SGHTA and FQGTGA. The chain's CDR3 is CASKGPNTGELFF. The CDR3 DNA reads as TGTGCCAGCAAAGGCCCCAACACCGGGGAGCTGTTTTTT.

V is TRBV19 and J is TRBJ1-1; D perhaps matches TRBD1 (5 bases). Germline V gene data show CDR1 as LNHDA and CDR2 as SQIVND (reference sequence). The CDR3 totals 17 residues. V gave up 2 bases and J gave up 3 bases, with 19 bases separating them. CDR3 region: CASSISSYGQGHTEAFF. CDR3 nucleotide sequence: TGTGCCAGTAGTATATCGTCTTATGGTCAGGGTCACACTGAAGCTTTCTTT.

V usage is TRBV28 and J usage is TRBJ2-7; 9 positions match TRBD2. The CDR3 is made up of 16 amino acids. V dropped 7 bases and J dropped 7; count of bases not matched to a gene: 17. In germline, CDR1 is MDHEN, CDR2 SYDVKM. The CDR3 spells CASTVGQTSGPGEQYF. The CDR3 region has the DNA TGTGCCAGCACCGTAGGCCAGACTAGCGGCCCCGGGGAGCAGTACTTC. The whole variable domain, remainder taken from reference TRBV28 and TRBJ2-7, is DVKVTQSSRYLVKRTGEKVFLECVQDMDHENMFWYRQDPGLGLRLIYFSYDVKMKEKGDIPEGYSVSREKKERFSLILESASTNQTSMYLCASTVGQTSGPGEQYFGPGTRLTVT.